Shown below are 32 T cell receptor beta chains from a single sample sequenced in a study of lymphopenia after photon versus proton radiotherapy. The repertoire was sequenced with immunoSEQ multiplex PCR; TCRdb's copy has only in-frame clones and lacks some. The sample has more than 50,000 clones, around 83% seen once. Sample: peripheral blood, taken from a patient treated with photon-based radiotherapy. The receptors derive from a man aged 50 to 59 with gastric cancer.

The chain is built from TRBV18 and TRBJ2-7; D not certain. Germline CDR1 KGHSH, CDR2 LQKENI. This CDR3 has 13 residues. V lost 1 base and J lost 7, with 11 bases in between. For the CDR3, the DNA is TGTGCCAGCTCACCACAGGGCGGCTTAGAGCAGTACTTC. This gives the protein CASSPQGGLEQYF.

This clone was counted once. This sequence joins TRBV18 and TRBJ1-4, with D possibly TRBD1 on 6 matching bases. The germline CDR1 and CDR2 sequences are KGHSH and LQKENI. The CDR3 sequence is 15 residues long. V lost 5 bases, J lost 3 bases, and 13 bases lay in between. As DNA, the CDR3 is TGTGCCAGCTCATCCGGACAGACTCCTAATGAAAAACTGTTTTTT. It specifies CASSSGQTPNEKLFF.

This clone was picked up one time. An end of the junction differs from the germline gene, which may be a read error. CDR3 in amino acids: CASSTPGTPSYF. For the CDR3, the DNA is TGTGCCAGCAGCACACCCGGGACACCATCATACTTC. This chain links TRBV7-2 with TRBJ1-2; maybe TRBD1 (6 bases). Germline V gives CDR1 SGHTA, CDR2 FQGNSA. The CDR3 is 12 residues long.

V and J are TRBV5-6 and TRBJ2-3, with TRBD2 matching 12 bases. CDR1 and CDR2 (germline): SGHDT, YYEEEE. The V segment lost 5 bases and the J segment 2 bases; nucleotides outside the gene matches: 6. The CDR3 sequence is 16 residues long. The CDR3, as DNA: TGTGCCAGCAGTCCCGGACTAGCGGGAACCACAGATACGCAGTATTTT. Translating gives CASSPGLAGTTDTQYF.

The chain carries TRBV6-6 and TRBJ2-1; D unclear. There are 14 residues in the CDR3. V was pared by 0 bases and J by 6 bases, with 9 bases between. Germline V gene lookup returns CDR1 MNHNY and CDR2 SVGAGI (reference sequence). The chain's CDR3 is CASSYSRTSNEQFF. Here the CDR3 DNA reads TGTGCCAGCAGTTACTCCAGGACCTCCAATGAGCAGTTCTTC.

The chain recombines TRBV5-5 with TRBJ2-7; 8 nucleotides match TRBD1. CDR3 size: 15 residues. The J segment lost 4 bases and the V segment lost 1 base, leaving 7 bases of the junction unmatched. The germline CDR1 and CDR2 sequences are SGHKS and YYEKEE (reference sequence). CDR3 residues: CASSLRQDRAYEQYF. For the CDR3, the DNA is TGTGCCAGCAGCTTGCGACAGGACAGGGCATACGAGCAGTACTTC.

The chain joins TRBV7-2 to TRBJ2-7; 8 bases align to TRBD1. The CDR3 is made up of 14 amino acids. The trim removed 4 bases at V and 2 bases at J, leaving 4 bases unmatched. The V gene's germline CDR1 is SGHTA and CDR2 FQGNSA. CDR3 nucleotides: TGTGCCAGCAGCTCTGGGACAGGTCCCTACGAGCAGTACTTC. It is translated as CASSSGTGPYEQYF. The complete variable domain, with remaining parts taken from reference TRBV7-2 and TRBJ2-7, reads GAGVSQSPSNKVTEKGKDVELRCDPISGHTALYWYRQSLGQGLEFLIYFQGNSAPDKSGLPSDRFSAERTGGSVSTLTIQRTQQEDSAVYLCASSSGTGPYEQYFGPGTRLTVT.

This chain uses TRBV10-1 with TRBJ2-3, with D unresolved. Germline CDR1 WNHNN, CDR2 SYGVQD (reference sequence). This CDR3 spans 13 amino acids. V was trimmed by 4 bases and J by 4 bases, leaving 9 bases between them. The CDR3 sequence: CASSGLFADTQYF. Written as DNA, the CDR3 is TGCGCCAGCAGTGGGCTGTTCGCAGATACGCAGTATTTT.

The genes are TRBV11-3 and TRBJ1-1; 7 bases align to TRBD1. Trimming removed 4 bases from V and 5 bases from J; junction bases left unmatched: 7. The CDR3 totals 14 residues. Germline V gives CDR1 SGHNT, CDR2 YENEEA. The CDR3, as DNA: TGTGCCAGCAGCTACAGGGGTCCTCGGACTGAAGCTTTCTTT. This gives the protein CASSYRGPRTEAFF.

This clone was detected only once. V usage is TRBV5-6 and J usage is TRBJ2-1, with 12 bases fitting TRBD2. The CDR3 has 18 residues. Trimming removed 4 bases from V and 2 bases from J; junction bases left unmatched: 10. CDR1 and CDR2 from the germline V gene are SGHDT and YYEEEE. The CDR3 coding sequence is TGTGCCAGCAGCGGGGGTCTAGCGGGAGGGGTGCCCTACAATGAGCAGTTCTTC. Its translation is CASSGGLAGGVPYNEQFF.

This clone was seen only a few times. This sequence joins TRBV18 and TRBJ1-2; 7 bases map to TRBD1. The CDR3 covers 13 residues. Trimming at V came to 5 bases and at J to 3 bases, leaving 3 bases not matched to a gene. CDR1 KGHSH and CDR2 LQKENI come from the germline V gene. The CDR3 region is CASSTGADYGYTF. CDR3 nucleotide sequence: TGTGCCAGCTCAACAGGGGCGGACTATGGCTACACCTTC.

The rearrangement links TRBV7-8 to TRBJ2-7, with 8 bases that match TRBD2. Germline lookup yields CDR1 SGHVS and CDR2 FQNEAQ. This CDR3 spans 13 amino acids. Trimming at V came to 5 bases and at J to 5 bases, leaving 5 bases not matched to a gene. The chain's CDR3 is CASSRPGGDEQYF. The CDR3 coding sequence is TGTGCCAGCAGCCGCCCGGGAGGGGACGAGCAGTACTTC.

The chain links TRBV27 to TRBJ2-5; TRBD1 agrees at 8 bases. Trimming cost V 6 bases and J 7 bases; bases outside gene matches: 7. Per germline, CDR1 MNHEY and CDR2 SMNVEV (reference sequence). This CDR3 comprises 13 residues. As DNA, the CDR3 is TGTGCCAGCAGGACAGGGGTGGGGGGGACCCAGTACTTC. Amino acids: CASRTGVGGTQYF.

This chain joins TRBV4-3 and TRBJ2-7; no clear D. The CDR3 is 14 amino acids. The germline V gene encodes CDR1 LGHNA and CDR2 YSLEER. V gave up 0 bases and J gave up 3 bases, with 9 bases separating them. The CDR3 is CASSQDAHSYEQYF. For the CDR3, the DNA is TGCGCCAGCAGCCAAGATGCCCACAGCTACGAGCAGTACTTC.

The chain joins TRBV6-5 to TRBJ1-3; a weak D match, TRBD1 (5 bases). The CDR3 loop spans 12 amino acids. V was pared by 11 bases and J by 4 bases, with 12 bases between. Germline V lookup: CDR1 MNHEY, CDR2 SVGAGI. The CDR3 nucleotides read TGTGCCTCGGGGGGGTCCGGAAACACCATATATTTT. Translation: CASGGSGNTIYF.

The chain employs TRBV19 and TRBJ2-2; D is unresolved. Germline assignment: CDR1 LNHDA and CDR2 SQIVND (reference sequence). V lost 5 bases, J lost 1 base, and 11 bases lay in between. The CDR3 consists of 15 residues. The CDR3 DNA is TGTGCCAGTAGTGAGGATTTTGGGAACACCGGGGAGCTGTTTTTT. This sequence encodes CASSEDFGNTGELFF.

This clone was found once. This sequence joins TRBV7-9 and TRBJ1-3; D unclear. Germline CDR1 SEHNR, CDR2 FQNEAQ (reference sequence). There are 16 residues in the CDR3. The V end lost 2 bases, the J end lost 0 bases, and 11 bases lay between the germline ends. Here the CDR3 DNA reads TGTGCCAGCAGCTTAAACTCGCTGGGCTCTGGAAACACCATATATTTT. Encoded protein: CASSLNSLGSGNTIYF.

This chain joins TRBV7-9 and TRBJ1-5, with 8 bases lining up with TRBD1. Germline V gives CDR1 SEHNR, CDR2 FQNEAQ (reference sequence). This CDR3 has 16 amino acids. V was pared by 4 bases and J by 5 bases, with 10 bases of the junction left unmatched. The CDR3 sequence is CASSSDRGVWDQPQHF. DNA of the CDR3: TGTGCCAGCAGCTCCGACAGGGGTGTATGGGATCAGCCCCAGCATTTT.

In its sample, this clone was seen a few times. The chain employs TRBV11-3 and TRBJ2-5; maybe TRBD1 (5 bases). This CDR3 comprises 13 residues. The V gene's germline CDR1 is SGHNT and CDR2 YENEEA. Trimming took 2 bases from V and 2 from J, leaving 6 bases between them. The CDR3 sequence is CASSLWTQETQYF. The CDR3, as DNA: TGTGCCAGCAGCTTATGGACACAAGAGACCCAGTACTTC.

This clone was detected only a few times. The V and J genes are TRBV28 and TRBJ2-7, with D possibly matching TRBD2 (6 bases). Germline V gives CDR1 MDHEN, CDR2 SYDVKM. Trimming stripped 4 bases from V and 2 bases from J, with 12 bases between. The CDR3 has 14 residues. For the CDR3, the DNA is TGTGCCAGCAGTTGGGACGGGAGAACCTACGAGCAGTACTTC. Translation: CASSWDGRTYEQYF. Variable domain in full (rest from reference TRBV28 and TRBJ2-7): DVKVTQSSRYLVKRTGEKVFLECVQDMDHENMFWYRQDPGLGLRLIYFSYDVKMKEKGDIPEGYSVSREKKERFSLILESASTNQTSMYLCASSWDGRTYEQYFGPGTRLTVT.

This clone occurred once. The chain has TRBV11-3 and TRBJ1-1; weak D call: TRBD1 (5 bases). CDR3 length: 13 residues. Trimming removed 6 bases from V and 1 base from J, with 9 bases in between. Per the germline V gene, CDR1 is SGHNT and CDR2 is YENEEA. The CDR3 sequence is CASRLTENTEAFF. CDR3 sequence (DNA): TGTGCCAGCAGATTGACAGAGAACACTGAAGCTTTCTTT.

This clone was recorded only once. This chain links TRBV7-9 with TRBJ1-2, with a tentative D call TRBD1 (5 bases). CDR3 length equals 13 residues. Per the germline V gene, CDR1 is SEHNR and CDR2 is FQNEAQ (reference sequence). V shed 5 bases and J shed 2 bases, with 9 bases lying between them. CDR3 amino acids: CASSPGRNYGYTF. The CDR3 DNA is TGTGCCAGCAGCCCGGGACGGAACTATGGCTACACCTTC. Combining the CDR3 with reference TRBV7-9 and TRBJ1-2 gives the whole variable domain DTGVSQNPRHKITKRGQNVTFRCDPISEHNRLYWYRQTLGQGPEFLTYFQNEAQLEKSRLLSDRFSAERPKGSFSTLEIQRTEQGDSAMYLCASSPGRNYGYTFGSGTRLTVV.

The chain joins TRBV27 to TRBJ2-3, with D perhaps assigned TRBD1 or TRBD2 (6 bases each). Per germline, CDR1 MNHEY and CDR2 SMNVEV (reference sequence). The V and J ends lost 2 bases and 5 bases respectively, with 29 bases between them. The CDR3 has 20 amino acids. The CDR3 is CASSLAVVAQGRMGIDTQYF. In DNA form, the CDR3 reads TGTGCCAGCAGTTTAGCCGTGGTTGCGCAGGGGAGGATGGGAATAGATACGCAGTATTTT.

The chain joins TRBV2 to TRBJ2-1; TRBD1 agrees at 8 bases. V lost 0 bases, J lost 3 bases, and 13 bases stayed unmatched. The CDR3 has 19 residues. Germline values: CDR1 SNHLY, CDR2 FYNNEI. The CDR3 reads CASSEAGHTGGKNYNEQFF. The DNA for the CDR3 is TGTGCCAGCAGTGAAGCGGGCCATACAGGGGGGAAGAACTACAATGAGCAGTTCTTC.

V is TRBV18 and J is TRBJ2-7; the D call may be TRBD1 or TRBD2 (5 bases each). There are 12 residues in the CDR3. Germline CDR1 KGHSH, CDR2 LQKENI. Trimming shortened V by 6 bases and J by 7 bases, and 13 bases separated the two germline ends. This CDR3 reads CASSGPNGEQYF. For the CDR3, the DNA is TGTGCCAGCTCGGGACCAAATGGGGAGCAGTACTTC.

The chain links TRBV4-1 to TRBJ2-7; 8 bases fit TRBD1. J was trimmed by 5 bases and V by 3 bases; bases with no gene match: 12. This CDR3 contains 16 residues. Germline V gives CDR1 MGHRA, CDR2 YSYEKL. The DNA of the CDR3 is TGCGCCAGCAGCCAGAACCCGCTGGACAGGGTGCACGAGCAGTACTTC. Amino acids: CASSQNPLDRVHEQYF.

This chain joins TRBV11-3 and TRBJ2-1; D ambiguous. V lost 0 bases to trimming and J lost 1 base, with 4 bases between them. The germline gives CDR1 SGHNT, CDR2 YENEEA. CDR3 size: 14 residues. The CDR3: CASSLEGSYNEQFF. In nucleotides, the CDR3 is TGTGCCAGCAGCTTAGAGGGGTCCTACAATGAGCAGTTCTTC.

V is TRBV7-2 and J is TRBJ1-3, with a possible D match to TRBD1 (6 bases). Trimming pared 5 bases from V and 7 bases from J, leaving 30 bases between. The germline V gene encodes CDR1 SGHTA and CDR2 FQGNSA. There are 19 residues in the CDR3. DNA for the CDR3: TGTGCCAGCAGCCGTGTGGGGGCAGACCCACGGAGGATGTCGAACACCATATATTTT. This codes for CASSRVGADPRRMSNTIYF.

The chain links TRBV21-1 to TRBJ1-2. TRBV21-1 is labeled a pseudogene. This CDR3 region has 21 residues. For the CDR3, the DNA is TGTGCCAGCAGCAAAGAGGATCCAATAAAGGGCACGGGTGGGGTAAACTATGGCTACACCTTC. This gives the protein CASSKEDPIKGTGGVNYGYTF.

The V and J genes are TRBV5-1 and TRBJ1-3; 7 bases match TRBD1. This CDR3 is 15 amino acids long. Germline CDR1 and CDR2: SGHRS and YFSETQ. J gave up 4 bases and V 4 bases, and 8 bases lay outside the gene matches. CDR3 protein: CASSGLGTEGNTIYF. CDR3 in DNA: TGCGCCAGCAGCGGCCTCGGGACAGAAGGAAACACCATATATTTT.

In nucleotides, the CDR3 is TGTGCCAGCAGCAGCAAAGCCCTTACCTACGAGCAGTACTTC. Translating gives CASSSKALTYEQYF. The J gene is TRBJ2-7, the V gene TRBV6-5; D remains ambiguous. CDR3 length: 14 amino acids. V lost 6 bases, J lost 2 bases, and 14 bases lay in between. Looked up from germline, CDR1 is MNHEY and CDR2 is SVGAGI.

A single count supports this clone. J is TRBJ2-5 and V is TRBV2, with 12 bases aligning to TRBD1. CDR3 length: 16 amino acids. CDR1 and CDR2 (germline): SNHLY, FYNNEI. With 4 bases clipped from V and 7 bases from J, the junction kept 10 bases outside the gene matches. The CDR3 is CASSGTVGGQGATQYF. CDR3 bases: TGTGCCAGCAGTGGTACCGTGGGGGGACAGGGGGCGACCCAGTACTTC. The full variable domain, with the rest looked up from reference TRBV2 and TRBJ2-5, is EPEVTQTPSHQVTQMGQEVILRCVPISNHLYFYWYRQILGQKVEFLVSFYNNEISEKSEIFDDQFSVERPDGSNFTLKIRSTKLEDSAMYFCASSGTVGGQGATQYFGPGTRLLVL.